Below, 20 T cell receptor beta chains from the same sample are listed, as sequenced in a study of blood T cell repertoires in COVID-19. Sequencing was performed with immunoSEQ multiplex PCR; in TCRdb, only in-frame clones are kept and a portion is missing. The table shows approximately 150,000 clones, with approximately 84% occurring only once. Sequenced: peripheral blood. These TCRs come from a human donor in a cohort sampled during active COVID-19.

The genes are TRBV5-4 and TRBJ2-1; 11 bases align to TRBD2. The CDR3 has 16 residues. V lost 1 base and J lost 8; bases outside the gene matches: 8. Germline assignment: CDR1 SGHNT and CDR2 YYREEE (reference sequence). The CDR3 loop reads CASSLFTSGSGDEQFF. Here the CDR3 DNA reads TGTGCCAGCAGCTTGTTCACTAGCGGGAGTGGAGATGAGCAGTTCTTC.

The V gene is TRBV18, the J gene TRBJ2-4; tentatively, D is TRBD2 (5 bases). V shed 0 bases and J shed 8 bases, with 14 bases lying between them. The CDR3 covers 15 residues. Germline V lookup: CDR1 KGHSH, CDR2 LQKENI. In DNA, the CDR3 is TGTGCCAGCTCACCACCGGTTGAGGCCGGGGACATTCAGTACTTC. Translated, it gives CASSPPVEAGDIQYF.

This clone was seen a handful of times. The chain combines TRBV7-3 with TRBJ1-1; 10 bases are a match to TRBD1. V shed 0 bases and J 10 bases; nucleotides not matched to a gene: 5. The CDR3 is 14 amino acids. Germline CDR1 and CDR2: SGHTA and FQGTGA. The CDR3 nucleotides read TGTGCCAGCAGCTTAACCGGGACAGGGGCGACAGCTTTCTTT. Encoded protein: CASSLTGTGATAFF. Complete variable domain (other parts from reference TRBV7-3 and TRBJ1-1): GAGVSQTPSNKVTEKGKYVELRCDPISGHTALYWYRQSLGQGPEFLIYFQGTGAADDSGLPNDRFFAVRPEGSVSTLKIQRTERGDSAVYLCASSLTGTGATAFFGQGTRLTVV.

This rearrangement joins TRBV19 to TRBJ1-5; D possibly corresponds to TRBD1 (6 bases). V was shortened by 8 bases and J by 8 bases, with 31 bases between the two germline ends. This CDR3 contains 18 residues. Germline loops: CDR1 LNHDA, CDR2 SQIVND (reference sequence). CDR3: CASFPKYLSTGIGEPQHF. DNA for the CDR3: TGTGCCAGTTTCCCAAAGTATCTCTCCACAGGGATTGGGGAGCCCCAGCATTTT.

The chain recombines TRBV2 with TRBJ2-1; the match to TRBD2 covers 9 bases. V shed 6 bases, J shed 9 bases, and the junction held 3 bases outside the gene matches. This CDR3 is built from 12 residues. Germline V lookup: CDR1 SNHLY, CDR2 FYNNEI. CDR3 sequence: CASSAGGPEQFF. As DNA, the CDR3 is TGTGCCAGCAGCGCGGGAGGGCCTGAGCAGTTCTTC.

A single count supports this clone. The junction departs from the called germline gene at one end, perhaps through a read error. The chain uses TRBV7-2 and TRBJ2-1; possibly TRBD2 for D (6 bases). The CDR3 is 15 amino acids. Germline CDR1 and CDR2: SGHTA and FQGNSA. As DNA, the CDR3 is TGTGCCAGCAGCCCTCGGGGGAGCTCCTGCAATGAGCAGTTCTTC. Translation: CASSPRGSSCNEQFF. Using reference TRBV7-2 and TRBJ2-1 for the parts outside the CDR3, the full variable domain is GAGVSQSPSNKVTEKGKDVELRCDPISGHTALYWYRQSLGQGLEFLIYFQGNSAPDKSGLPSDRFSAERTGGSVSTLTIQRTQQEDSAVYLCASSPRGSSCNEQFFGPGTRLTVL.

The rearrangement uses TRBV19 and TRBJ1-1; 8 nucleotides align to TRBD1. Germline CDR1 reads LNHDA; CDR2 reads SQIVND (reference sequence). The CDR3 totals 15 residues. Losses at the gene ends were 9 bases for V and 4 bases for J; bases not matched to a gene: 13. CDR3 nucleotide sequence: TGTGCCAGACCCCAGACAGGGGAAGGAGCCACTGAAGCTTTCTTT. Protein product: CARPQTGEGATEAFF.

The V gene is TRBV2, the J gene TRBJ1-2; 7 positions agree with TRBD1. Unmatched junction bases numbered 11, after V lost 7 bases and J lost 3 bases. From germline, CDR1 is SNHLY and CDR2 FYNNEI. This CDR3 comprises 15 residues. CDR3 in DNA: TGTGCCAGCAAGAGACAGGGTTTGGGGGACTATGGCTACACCTTC. This encodes CASKRQGLGDYGYTF.

The chain couples TRBV9 to TRBJ1-2; 9 nucleotides align to TRBD1. This CDR3 contains 15 residues. Germline V lookup: CDR1 SGDLS, CDR2 YYNGEE. The V gene end was trimmed by 3 bases and the J gene end by 8 bases; junction bases not matched to a gene: 11. The CDR3 here is CASSALSTGGLGYTF. The CDR3 bases are TGTGCCAGCAGCGCCCTCTCAACAGGGGGCTTGGGCTACACCTTC.

This clone came up once. The chain uses TRBV6-2 or TRBV6-3 and TRBJ1-2; 9 nucleotides line up with TRBD1. CDR3 length: 13 amino acids. The ends lost 6 bases at V and 7 bases at J; junction bases unmatched: 6. Germline values: CDR1 MNHEY, CDR2 SVGEGT. The DNA of the CDR3 is TGTGCCAGCAGCCAAGACAGGGGGTTTGGCTACACCTTC. This encodes CASSQDRGFGYTF.

The chain employs TRBV5-4 and TRBJ1-2, with 8 nucleotides matching TRBD1. With V trimmed by 4 bases and J by 3 bases, 11 bases remained unmatched. CDR1 and CDR2 from the germline V gene are SGHNT and YYREEE (reference sequence). The CDR3 is made up of 16 amino acids. The CDR3 loop reads CASSAGQGEGYYGYTF. The CDR3 DNA reads TGTGCCAGCAGCGCCGGACAGGGCGAAGGCTACTATGGCTACACCTTC. Full variable domain (rest looked up from reference TRBV5-4 and TRBJ1-2): ETGVTQSPTHLIKTRGQQVTLRCSSQSGHNTVSWYQQALGQGPQFIFQYYREEENGRGNFPPRFSGLQFPNYSSELNVNALELDDSALYLCASSAGQGEGYYGYTFGSGTRLTVV.

The chain couples TRBV6-5 to TRBJ1-6; 10 bases map to TRBD1. Trimming took 7 bases from V and 8 from J; bases not matched to a gene: 8. Germline V gives CDR1 MNHEY, CDR2 SVGAGI. The CDR3 consists of 15 residues. CDR3 sequence: CASIKTGGADSPLHF. CDR3 sequence (DNA): TGTGCCAGCATTAAGACAGGGGGCGCCGATTCACCCCTCCACTTT.

The gene calls are TRBV4-2 and TRBJ2-7; 7 nucleotides agree with TRBD1. Trimming removed 0 bases from V and 0 bases from J; junction bases left unmatched: 2. CDR1 is LGHNA, CDR2 YNFKEQ, per germline. This CDR3 is 15 amino acids long. CDR3 sequence (DNA): TGTGCCAGCAGCCAAGAGAGGGGGCCCTCCTACGAGCAGTACTTC. It encodes CASSQERGPSYEQYF.

The V and J genes are TRBV19 and TRBJ2-5; TRBD2 matches 9 bases. From germline, CDR1 is LNHDA and CDR2 SQIVND (reference sequence). The CDR3 totals 14 residues. J gave up 6 bases and V 4 bases, and 6 bases lay outside the gene matches. CDR3 sequence: CASSKGLAGKTQYF. CDR3 sequence (DNA): TGTGCCAGTAGTAAGGGACTAGCTGGGAAGACCCAGTACTTC.

This clone turned up a few times. The chain links TRBV5-4 to TRBJ2-7; tentative D call: TRBD2 (5 bases). Germline-derived CDR1 and CDR2 are SGHNT and YYREEE (reference sequence). V shed 5 bases and J shed 3 bases, with 9 bases lying between them. CDR3 length: 12 amino acids. CDR3 in amino acids: CASSQRGYEQYF. CDR3 DNA sequence: TGTGCCAGCAGTCAACGGGGCTACGAGCAGTACTTC.

This rearrangement joins TRBV11-2 to TRBJ2-5; 7 bases match TRBD1. CDR1 and CDR2 from the germline V gene are SGHAT and FQNNGV. This CDR3 has 15 amino acids. With V trimmed by 3 bases and J by 1 base, 5 bases remained unmatched. CDR3 nucleotides: TGTGCCAGCAGCTTCTCAGGGGGAGCCCAAGAGACCCAGTACTTC. Encoded protein: CASSFSGGAQETQYF.

The chain couples TRBV5-1 to TRBJ2-5, with 8 bases identical to TRBD1. The CDR3 has 15 amino acids. Germline V CDR1 and CDR2: SGHRS, YFSETQ. V lost 0 bases to trimming and J lost 4 bases; unmatched junction nucleotides: 5. The CDR3 reads CASSLDRGTGETQYF. The CDR3 DNA reads as TGCGCCAGCAGCTTGGACAGGGGGACAGGAGAGACCCAGTACTTC.

The chain employs TRBV19 and TRBJ1-6; 8 bases fit TRBD1. V lost 8 bases, J lost 5 bases, and 11 bases stayed unmatched. CDR1 and CDR2 (germline): LNHDA, SQIVND (reference sequence). CDR3 size: 16 residues. The CDR3 DNA sequence: TGTGCCAGTTCTCAAAACGGACAGGGTAATAATTCACCCCTCCACTTT. Residues: CASSQNGQGNNSPLHF.

The rearrangement joins TRBV27 to TRBJ2-7, with TRBD2 identical over 8 bases. Germline CDR1 is MNHEY and CDR2 is SMNVEV (reference sequence). With 3 bases clipped from V and 4 bases from J, the junction kept 8 bases outside the gene matches. CDR3 size: 15 residues. The CDR3 sequence: CASSLTGGPPYEQYF. CDR3 DNA: TGTGCCAGCAGTTTGACGGGGGGGCCCCCTTACGAGCAGTACTTC.

This clone has a single count. The chain carries TRBV5-1 and TRBJ1-2, with D tentatively TRBD1 (6 bases). This CDR3 is built from 15 residues. CDR1 SGHRS and CDR2 YFSETQ come from the germline V gene. Trimming left V 3 bases short and J 8 bases short, with 20 bases between. The CDR3 protein is CASSYIDRTFLGYTF. CDR3 sequence (DNA): TGCGCCAGCAGCTATATAGACAGGACTTTCTTGGGCTACACCTTC.